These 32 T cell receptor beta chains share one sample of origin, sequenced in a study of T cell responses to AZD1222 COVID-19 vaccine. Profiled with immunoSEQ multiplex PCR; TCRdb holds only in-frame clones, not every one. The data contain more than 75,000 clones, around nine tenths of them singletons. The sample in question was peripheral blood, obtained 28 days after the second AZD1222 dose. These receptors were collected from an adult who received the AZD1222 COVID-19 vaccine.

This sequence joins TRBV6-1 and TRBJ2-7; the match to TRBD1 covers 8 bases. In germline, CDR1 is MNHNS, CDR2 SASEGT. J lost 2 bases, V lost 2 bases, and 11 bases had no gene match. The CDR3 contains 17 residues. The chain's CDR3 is CASSESRTGIVAYEQYF. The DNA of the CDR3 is TGTGCCAGCAGTGAATCTCGGACAGGGATCGTCGCCTACGAGCAGTACTTC.

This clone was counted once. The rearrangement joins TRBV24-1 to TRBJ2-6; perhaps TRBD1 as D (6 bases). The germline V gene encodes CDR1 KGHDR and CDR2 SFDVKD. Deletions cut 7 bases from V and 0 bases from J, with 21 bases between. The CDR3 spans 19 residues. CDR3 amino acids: CATRYDRPGRDSGANVLTF. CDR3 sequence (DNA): TGTGCCACCAGGTACGACAGGCCGGGACGTGACTCTGGGGCCAACGTCCTGACTTTC.

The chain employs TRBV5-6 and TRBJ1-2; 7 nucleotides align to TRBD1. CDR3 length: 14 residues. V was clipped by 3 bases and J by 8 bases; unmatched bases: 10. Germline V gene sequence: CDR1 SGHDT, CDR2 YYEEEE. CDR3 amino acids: CASSYSTGMGGYTF. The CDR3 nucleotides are TGTGCCAGCAGCTACTCGACAGGGATGGGAGGCTACACCTTC. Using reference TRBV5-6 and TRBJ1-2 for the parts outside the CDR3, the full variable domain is DAGVTQSPTHLIKTRGQQVTLRCSPKSGHDTVSWYQQALGQGPQFIFQYYEEEERQRGNFPDRFSGHQFPNYSSELNVNALLLGDSALYLCASSYSTGMGGYTFGSGTRLTVV.

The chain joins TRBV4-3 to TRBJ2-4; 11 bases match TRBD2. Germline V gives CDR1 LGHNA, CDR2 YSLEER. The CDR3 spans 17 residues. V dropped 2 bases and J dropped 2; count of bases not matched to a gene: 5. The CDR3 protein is CASSQLAGGGSKNIQYF. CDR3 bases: TGCGCCAGCAGCCAACTAGCGGGGGGAGGGTCCAAAAACATTCAGTACTTC.

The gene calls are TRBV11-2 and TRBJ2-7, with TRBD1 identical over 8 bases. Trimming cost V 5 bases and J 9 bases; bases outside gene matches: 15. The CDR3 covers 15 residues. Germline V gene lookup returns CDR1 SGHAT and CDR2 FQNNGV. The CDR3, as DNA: TGTGCCAGCAGCCCCTCCGCCGCCACAGGGGGTTGGCAGTACTTC. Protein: CASSPSAATGGWQYF.

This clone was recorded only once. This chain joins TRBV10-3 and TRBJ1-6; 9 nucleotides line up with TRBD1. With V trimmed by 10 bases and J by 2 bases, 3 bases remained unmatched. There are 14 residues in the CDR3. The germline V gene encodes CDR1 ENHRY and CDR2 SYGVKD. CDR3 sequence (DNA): TGTGCCAGCGGACAGGGGCCCTATAATTCACCCCTCCACTTT. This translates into CASGQGPYNSPLHF.

The CDR3 DNA sequence: TGTGCCAGCAGCCTACAGGCGGGGAACCAAGAGACCCAGTACTTC. Amino acid sequence: CASSLQAGNQETQYF. The rearrangement uses TRBV11-1 and TRBJ2-5; D is possibly TRBD2 (6 bases). This CDR3 has 15 amino acids. V shed 5 bases and J shed 0 bases, with 13 bases lying between them. In germline, CDR1 is SGHAT, CDR2 FQDESV (reference sequence).

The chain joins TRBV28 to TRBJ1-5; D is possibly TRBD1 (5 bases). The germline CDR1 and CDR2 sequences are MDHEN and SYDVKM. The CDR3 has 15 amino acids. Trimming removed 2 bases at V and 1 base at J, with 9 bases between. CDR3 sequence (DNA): TGTGCCAGCAGTTTACGTCAGGGCAGCAATCAGCCCCAGCATTTT. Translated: CASSLRQGSNQPQHF.

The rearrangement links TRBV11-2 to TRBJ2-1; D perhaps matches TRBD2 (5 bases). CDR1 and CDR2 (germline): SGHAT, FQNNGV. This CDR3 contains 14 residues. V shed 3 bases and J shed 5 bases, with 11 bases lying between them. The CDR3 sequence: CASSLRVDHNEQFF. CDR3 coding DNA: TGTGCCAGCAGCTTGAGGGTGGACCACAATGAGCAGTTCTTC.

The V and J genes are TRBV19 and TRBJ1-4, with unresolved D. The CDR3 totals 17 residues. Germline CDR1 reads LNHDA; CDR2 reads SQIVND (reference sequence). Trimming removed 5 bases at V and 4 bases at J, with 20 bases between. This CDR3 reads CASSFPRTGGNNEKLFF. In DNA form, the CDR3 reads TGTGCCAGTAGTTTCCCTCGGACGGGTGGAAATAATGAAAAACTGTTTTTT.

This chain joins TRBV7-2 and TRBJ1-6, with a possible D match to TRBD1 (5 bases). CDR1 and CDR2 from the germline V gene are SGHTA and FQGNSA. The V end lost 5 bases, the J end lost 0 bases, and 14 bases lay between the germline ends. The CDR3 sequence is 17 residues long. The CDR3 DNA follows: TGTGCCAGCAGCGAGGACAATTTCGGCTCCTATAATTCACCCCTCCACTTT. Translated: CASSEDNFGSYNSPLHF.

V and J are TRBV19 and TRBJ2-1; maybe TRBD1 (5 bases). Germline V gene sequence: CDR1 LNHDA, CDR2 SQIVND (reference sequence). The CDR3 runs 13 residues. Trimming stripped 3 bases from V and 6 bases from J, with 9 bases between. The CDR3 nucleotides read TGTGCCAGTAGTATTACAGGTGGCAATGAGCAGTTCTTC. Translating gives CASSITGGNEQFF.

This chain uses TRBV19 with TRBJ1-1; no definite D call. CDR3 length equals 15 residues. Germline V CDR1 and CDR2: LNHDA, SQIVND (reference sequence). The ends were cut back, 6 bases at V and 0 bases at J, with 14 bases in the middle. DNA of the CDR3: TGTGCCAGTAGAGCGGGTAACAACATGAACACTGAAGCTTTCTTT. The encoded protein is CASRAGNNMNTEAFF.

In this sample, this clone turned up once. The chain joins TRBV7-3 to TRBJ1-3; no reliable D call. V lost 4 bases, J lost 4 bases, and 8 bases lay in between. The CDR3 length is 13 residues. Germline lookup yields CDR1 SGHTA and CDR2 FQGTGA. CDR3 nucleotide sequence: TGTGCCAGCAGCTATGGAGCAGGAAACACCATATATTTT. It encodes CASSYGAGNTIYF.

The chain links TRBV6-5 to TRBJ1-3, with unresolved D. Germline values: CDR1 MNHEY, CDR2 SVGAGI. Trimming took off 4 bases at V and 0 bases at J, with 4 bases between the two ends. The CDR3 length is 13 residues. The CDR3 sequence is CASSSFSGNTIYF. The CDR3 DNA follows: TGTGCCAGCAGTTCCTTCTCTGGAAACACCATATATTTT.

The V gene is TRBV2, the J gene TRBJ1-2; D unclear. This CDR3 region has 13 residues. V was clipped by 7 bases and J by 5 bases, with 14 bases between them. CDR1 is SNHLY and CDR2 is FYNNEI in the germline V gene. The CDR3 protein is CASIETPRYGYTF. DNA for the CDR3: TGTGCCAGCATTGAGACACCCAGATATGGCTACACCTTC.

The CDR3 is CASSQPGQETQYF. The CDR3 DNA sequence: TGTGCCAGTAGTCAACCAGGCCAAGAGACCCAGTACTTC. The chain has TRBV19 and TRBJ2-5; D not certain. The CDR3 totals 13 residues. Germline CDR1 and CDR2: LNHDA and SQIVND (reference sequence). The V end lost 5 bases, the J end lost 1 base, and 8 bases lay between the germline ends.

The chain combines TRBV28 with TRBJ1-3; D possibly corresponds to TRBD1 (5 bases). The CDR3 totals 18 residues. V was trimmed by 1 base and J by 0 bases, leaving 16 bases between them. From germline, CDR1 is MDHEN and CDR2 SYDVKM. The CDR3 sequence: CASSLLPPGGTSGNTIYF. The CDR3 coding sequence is TGTGCCAGCAGTTTATTGCCCCCTGGGGGGACCTCTGGAAACACCATATATTTT.

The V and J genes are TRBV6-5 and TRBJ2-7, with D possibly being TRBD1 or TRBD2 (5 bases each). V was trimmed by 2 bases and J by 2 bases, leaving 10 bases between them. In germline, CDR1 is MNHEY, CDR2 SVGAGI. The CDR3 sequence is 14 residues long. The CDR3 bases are TGTGCCAGCAGTTACCGGCAGGGACCCTACGAGCAGTACTTC. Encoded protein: CASSYRQGPYEQYF.

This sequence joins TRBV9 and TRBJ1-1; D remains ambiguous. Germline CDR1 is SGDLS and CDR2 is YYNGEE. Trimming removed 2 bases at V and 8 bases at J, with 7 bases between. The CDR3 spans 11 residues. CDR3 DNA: TGTGCCAGCAGCGTTGCGGGGGAAGCTTTCTTT. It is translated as CASSVAGEAFF.

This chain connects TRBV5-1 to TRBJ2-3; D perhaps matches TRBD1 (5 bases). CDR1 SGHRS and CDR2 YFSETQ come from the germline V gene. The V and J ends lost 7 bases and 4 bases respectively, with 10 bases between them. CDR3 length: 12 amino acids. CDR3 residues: CASGRQSDTQYF. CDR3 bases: TGCGCCAGCGGTCGACAGTCAGATACGCAGTATTTT.

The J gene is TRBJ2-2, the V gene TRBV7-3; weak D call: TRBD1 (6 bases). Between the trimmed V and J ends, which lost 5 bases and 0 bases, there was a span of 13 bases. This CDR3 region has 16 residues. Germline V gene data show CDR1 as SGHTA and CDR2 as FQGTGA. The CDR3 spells CASSPWDNANTGELFF. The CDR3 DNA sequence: TGTGCCAGCAGCCCGTGGGACAACGCGAACACCGGGGAGCTGTTTTTT.

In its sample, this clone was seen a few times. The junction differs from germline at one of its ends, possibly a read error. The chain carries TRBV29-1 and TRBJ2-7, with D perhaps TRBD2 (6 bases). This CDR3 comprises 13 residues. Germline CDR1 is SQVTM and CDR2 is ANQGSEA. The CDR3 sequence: CSVVVLSEGSLRF. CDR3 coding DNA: TGCAGCGTTGTCGTTTTGTCGGAGGGGTCCCTCCGCTTC.

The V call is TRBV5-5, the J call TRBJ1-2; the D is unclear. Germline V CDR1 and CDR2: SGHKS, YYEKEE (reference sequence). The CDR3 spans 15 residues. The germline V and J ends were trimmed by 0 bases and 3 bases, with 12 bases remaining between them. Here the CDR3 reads CASSLAPQTYYGYTF. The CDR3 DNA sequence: TGTGCCAGCAGCTTGGCCCCGCAAACTTACTATGGCTACACCTTC.

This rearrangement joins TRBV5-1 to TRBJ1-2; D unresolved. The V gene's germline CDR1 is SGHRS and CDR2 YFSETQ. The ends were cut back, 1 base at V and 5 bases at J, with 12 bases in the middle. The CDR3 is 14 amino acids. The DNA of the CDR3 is TGCGCCAGCAGCTTGTTTACTGAGGGTTATGGCTACACCTTC. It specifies CASSLFTEGYGYTF.

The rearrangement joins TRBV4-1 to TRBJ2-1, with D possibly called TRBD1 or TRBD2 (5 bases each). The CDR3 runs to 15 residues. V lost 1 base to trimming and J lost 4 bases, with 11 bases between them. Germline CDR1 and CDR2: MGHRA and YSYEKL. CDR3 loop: CASSQAGPLYNEQFF. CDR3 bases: TGCGCCAGCAGCCAAGCGGGACCGCTTTACAATGAGCAGTTCTTC.

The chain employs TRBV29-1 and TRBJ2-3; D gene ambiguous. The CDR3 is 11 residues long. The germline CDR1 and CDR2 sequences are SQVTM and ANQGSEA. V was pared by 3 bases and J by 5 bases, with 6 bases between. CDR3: CSVDPKDTQYF. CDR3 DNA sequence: TGCAGCGTTGATCCGAAAGATACGCAGTATTTT.

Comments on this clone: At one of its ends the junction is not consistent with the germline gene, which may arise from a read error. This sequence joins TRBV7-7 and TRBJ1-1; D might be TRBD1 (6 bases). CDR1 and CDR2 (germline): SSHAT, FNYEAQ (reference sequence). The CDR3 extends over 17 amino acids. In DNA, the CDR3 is TGTGCTAGCAGCTTAGCGCCGAGGACAGCCGGGGGGACTGAAGCTTTCTTT. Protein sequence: CASSLAPRTAGGTEAFF.

The CDR3 loop is CSSQVSTDTQYF. In DNA, the CDR3 is TGCAGCTCCCAGGTTAGCACAGATACGCAGTATTTT. The chain links TRBV29-1 to TRBJ2-3; D is undetermined. V was pared by 8 bases and J by 0 bases, with 9 bases between. Germline V gene sequence: CDR1 SQVTM, CDR2 ANQGSEA. This CDR3 has 12 amino acids.

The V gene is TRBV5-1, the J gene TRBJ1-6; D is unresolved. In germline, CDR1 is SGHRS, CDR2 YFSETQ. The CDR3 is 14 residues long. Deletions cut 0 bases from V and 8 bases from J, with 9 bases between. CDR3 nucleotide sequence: TGCGCCAGCAGCTTGGTGTCAGAGGATTCACCCCTCCACTTT. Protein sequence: CASSLVSEDSPLHF. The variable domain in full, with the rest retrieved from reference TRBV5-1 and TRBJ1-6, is KAGVTQTPRYLIKTRGQQVTLSCSPISGHRSVSWYQQTPGQGLQFLFEYFSETQRNKGNFPGRFSGRQFSNSRSEMNVSTLELGDSALYLCASSLVSEDSPLHFGNGTRLTVT.

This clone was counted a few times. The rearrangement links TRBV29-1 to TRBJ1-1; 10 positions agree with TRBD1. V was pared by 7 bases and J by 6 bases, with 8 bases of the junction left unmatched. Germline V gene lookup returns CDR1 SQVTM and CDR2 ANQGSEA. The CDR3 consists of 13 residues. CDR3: CSAQTGGIAEAFF. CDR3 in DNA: TGCAGCGCCCAGACAGGGGGCATAGCTGAAGCTTTCTTT.

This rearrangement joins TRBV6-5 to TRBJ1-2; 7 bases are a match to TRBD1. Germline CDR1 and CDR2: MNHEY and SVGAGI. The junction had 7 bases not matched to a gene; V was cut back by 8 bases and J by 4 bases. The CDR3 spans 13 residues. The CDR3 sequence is CASVDRELYGYTF. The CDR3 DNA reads TGTGCCAGCGTTGACAGGGAACTCTATGGCTACACCTTC.